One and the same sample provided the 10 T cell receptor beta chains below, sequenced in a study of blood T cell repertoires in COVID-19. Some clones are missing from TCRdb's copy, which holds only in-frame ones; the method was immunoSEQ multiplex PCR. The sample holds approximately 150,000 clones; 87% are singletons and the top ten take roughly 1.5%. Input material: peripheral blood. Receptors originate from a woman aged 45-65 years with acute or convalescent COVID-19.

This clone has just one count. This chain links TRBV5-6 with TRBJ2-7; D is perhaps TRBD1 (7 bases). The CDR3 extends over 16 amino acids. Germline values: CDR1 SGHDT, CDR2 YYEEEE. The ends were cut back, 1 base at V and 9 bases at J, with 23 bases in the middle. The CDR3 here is CASSLLGGQPSLGQYF. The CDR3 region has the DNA TGTGCCAGCAGCTTGCTCGGGGGACAGCCCTCCTTAGGGCAGTACTTC.

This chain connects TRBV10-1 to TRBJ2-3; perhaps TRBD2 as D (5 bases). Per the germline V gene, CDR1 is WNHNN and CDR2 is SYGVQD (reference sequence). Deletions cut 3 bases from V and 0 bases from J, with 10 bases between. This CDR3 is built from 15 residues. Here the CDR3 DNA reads TGCGCCAGCAGTGATGCGGACTGGAGCACAGATACGCAGTATTTT. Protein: CASSDADWSTDTQYF.

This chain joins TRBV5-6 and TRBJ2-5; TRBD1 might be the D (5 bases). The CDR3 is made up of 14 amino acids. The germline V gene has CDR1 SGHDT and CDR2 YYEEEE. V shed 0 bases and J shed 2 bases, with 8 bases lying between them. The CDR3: CASSLGGRQETQYF. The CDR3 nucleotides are TGTGCCAGCAGCTTGGGGGGCAGACAAGAGACCCAGTACTTC.

The CDR3 DNA is TGTGCCAGTAGGGGTTCGGGCACCGGGGAGCTGTTTTTT. Amino acids: CASRGSGTGELFF. The V and J genes are TRBV27 and TRBJ2-2; a possible D gene is TRBD1 (5 bases). V dropped 9 bases and J dropped 4 bases, with 12 bases sitting between them. The CDR3 has 13 residues. Germline values: CDR1 MNHEY, CDR2 SMNVEV (reference sequence).

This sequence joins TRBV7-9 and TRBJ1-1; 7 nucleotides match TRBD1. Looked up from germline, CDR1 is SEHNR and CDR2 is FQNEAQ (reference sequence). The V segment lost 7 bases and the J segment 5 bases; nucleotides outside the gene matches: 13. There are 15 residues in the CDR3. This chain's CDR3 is CASKLAGTAKTEAFF. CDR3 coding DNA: TGTGCCAGCAAACTGGCCGGGACAGCAAAAACTGAAGCTTTCTTT.

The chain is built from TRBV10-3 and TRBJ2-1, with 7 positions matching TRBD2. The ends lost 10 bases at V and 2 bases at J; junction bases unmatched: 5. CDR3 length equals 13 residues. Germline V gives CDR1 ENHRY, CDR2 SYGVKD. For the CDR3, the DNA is TGTGCCACCCTTCGGGAGGCCTACAATGAGCAGTTCTTC. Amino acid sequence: CATLREAYNEQFF.

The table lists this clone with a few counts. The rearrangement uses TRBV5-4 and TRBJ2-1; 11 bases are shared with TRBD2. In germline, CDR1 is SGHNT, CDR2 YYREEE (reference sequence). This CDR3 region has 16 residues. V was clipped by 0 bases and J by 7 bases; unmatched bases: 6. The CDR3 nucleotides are TGTGCCAGCAGCTTGGCGACTAGCGGGAACCTGAATGAGCAGTTCTTC. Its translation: CASSLATSGNLNEQFF.

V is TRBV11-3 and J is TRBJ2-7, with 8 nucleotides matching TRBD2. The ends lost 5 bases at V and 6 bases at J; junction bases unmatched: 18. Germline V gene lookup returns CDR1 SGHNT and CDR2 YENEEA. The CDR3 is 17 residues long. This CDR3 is CASSTPGGEGVRGEQYF. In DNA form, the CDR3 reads TGTGCCAGCAGCACCCCGGGAGGGGAGGGGGTAAGAGGCGAGCAGTACTTC.

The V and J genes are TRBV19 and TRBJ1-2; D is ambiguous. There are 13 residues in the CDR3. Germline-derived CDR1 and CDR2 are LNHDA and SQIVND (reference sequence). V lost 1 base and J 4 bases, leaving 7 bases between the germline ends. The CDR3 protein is CASSIGGSYGYTF. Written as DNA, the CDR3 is TGTGCCAGTAGTATAGGAGGCAGCTATGGCTACACCTTC. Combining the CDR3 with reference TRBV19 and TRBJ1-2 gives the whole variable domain DGGITQSPKYLFRKEGQNVTLSCEQNLNHDAMYWYRQDPGQGLRLIYYSQIVNDFQKGDIAEGYSVSREKKESFPLTVTSAQKNPTAFYLCASSIGGSYGYTFGSGTRLTVV.

CDR3 amino acids: CASRTGNSNQPQHF. Here the CDR3 DNA reads TGTGCCAGCCGGACAGGGAACAGCAATCAGCCCCAGCATTTT. The chain uses TRBV10-3 and TRBJ1-5; the match to TRBD1 covers 8 bases. Looked up from germline, CDR1 is ENHRY and CDR2 is SYGVKD. CDR3 length: 14 residues. V trimming: 10 bases; J trimming: 1 base; junction bases outside the gene matches: 6.